One and the same sample provided the 9 T cell receptor beta chains below, sequenced in a study of T cell responses to AZD1222 COVID-19 vaccine. The assay was immunoSEQ multiplex PCR, and TCRdb's table has in-frame clones only and misses some. Of over 150,000 clones listed, around 92% were seen once; the top ten hold less than 4.5%. Sequenced here: peripheral blood, sampled on day 0 of MenACWY control vaccination. Every receptor here comes from an adult in good health.

V is TRBV28 and J is TRBJ1-6; no firm D call. Between the trimmed V and J ends, which lost 4 bases and 8 bases, there was a span of 15 bases. This CDR3 contains 15 residues. CDR1 MDHEN and CDR2 SYDVKM come from the germline V gene. CDR3 DNA sequence: TGTGCCAGCAGTTCCCTCTGGGCCAAGGATTCACCCCTCCACTTT. Translating gives CASSSLWAKDSPLHF. Full variable domain (rest looked up from reference TRBV28 and TRBJ1-6): DVKVTQSSRYLVKRTGEKVFLECVQDMDHENMFWYRQDPGLGLRLIYFSYDVKMKEKGDIPEGYSVSREKKERFSLILESASTNQTSMYLCASSSLWAKDSPLHFGNGTRLTVT.

The J gene is TRBJ2-2, the V gene TRBV27; 7 nucleotides agree with TRBD2. The CDR3 totals 15 residues. The junction had 11 bases not matched to a gene; V was cut back by 6 bases and J by 7 bases. Per the germline V gene, CDR1 is MNHEY and CDR2 is SMNVEV (reference sequence). The CDR3 is CASRRTSGLLGELFF. In DNA form, the CDR3 reads TGTGCCAGCAGGCGGACTAGTGGCCTCCTCGGGGAGCTGTTTTTT.

V and J are TRBV28 and TRBJ2-7, with D tentatively TRBD2 (5 bases). V lost 8 bases, J lost 0 bases, and 17 bases lay in between. CDR3 length equals 15 residues. The germline V gene has CDR1 MDHEN and CDR2 SYDVKM. CDR3 sequence (DNA): TGTGCCAGCCCTCCCCCGGGTCGGGACTCCTACGAGCAGTACTTC. This sequence encodes CASPPPGRDSYEQYF. The full variable domain, completed using reference TRBV28 and TRBJ2-7, is DVKVTQSSRYLVKRTGEKVFLECVQDMDHENMFWYRQDPGLGLRLIYFSYDVKMKEKGDIPEGYSVSREKKERFSLILESASTNQTSMYLCASPPPGRDSYEQYFGPGTRLTVT.

The chain is built from TRBV15 and TRBJ2-5; 7 nucleotides match TRBD2. The CDR3 spans 18 residues. J was trimmed by 2 bases and V by 0 bases; bases with no gene match: 12. CDR1 and CDR2 from the germline V gene are LNHNV and YYDKDF (reference sequence). This CDR3 is CATSRDPGSLAVQETQYF. CDR3 bases: TGTGCCACCAGCAGAGATCCGGGGTCGCTAGCGGTACAAGAGACCCAGTACTTC.

J is TRBJ1-5 and V is TRBV6-5, with 11 bases fitting TRBD1. The V segment lost 6 bases and the J segment 4 bases; nucleotides outside the gene matches: 5. The CDR3 spans 15 residues. Germline-derived CDR1 and CDR2 are MNHEY and SVGAGI. CDR3 loop: CASSRTGGRNQPQHF. CDR3 nucleotide sequence: TGTGCCAGCAGCCGGACAGGGGGCCGGAATCAGCCCCAGCATTTT.

The gene calls are TRBV6-5 and TRBJ2-1, with D perhaps TRBD2 (6 bases). Germline assignment: CDR1 MNHEY and CDR2 SVGAGI. This CDR3 has 16 residues. The V gene lost 4 bases and the J gene lost 2 bases, with 15 bases spanning the gap. The CDR3 spells CASSSRLVSTYNEQFF. As DNA, the CDR3 is TGTGCCAGCAGTTCCCGACTAGTGAGCACCTACAATGAGCAGTTCTTC.

The rearrangement joins TRBV11-2 to TRBJ1-3; D gene ambiguous. V lost 3 bases, J lost 0 bases, and 9 bases lay in between. Germline V lookup: CDR1 SGHAT, CDR2 FQNNGV. This CDR3 is built from 15 residues. The CDR3 DNA reads TGTGCCAGCAGCTTCTCAAGGAGCTCTGGAAACACCATATATTTT. This translates into CASSFSRSSGNTIYF.

The rearrangement uses TRBV19 and TRBJ2-1; D is unclear. The germline CDR1 and CDR2 sequences are LNHDA and SQIVND (reference sequence). V lost 7 bases to trimming and J lost 10 bases, with 11 bases between them. CDR3 size: 11 residues. The CDR3: CASNLMGEQFF. The CDR3 bases are TGTGCCAGTAACCTGATGGGGGAGCAGTTCTTC.

The rearrangement links TRBV25-1 to TRBJ1-2; D gene uncertain. CDR1 is MGHDK, CDR2 SYGVNS, per germline. The CDR3 extends over 15 amino acids. Trimming shortened V by 6 bases and J by 0 bases, and 14 bases separated the two germline ends. This CDR3 reads CASSPTRAANYGYTF. CDR3 in DNA: TGTGCCAGCAGCCCCACCCGGGCAGCTAACTATGGCTACACCTTC.